These 5 T cell receptor beta chains were sequenced from one sample in a study of cytomegalovirus exposure and HLA in healthy donors. Use of 60 Vbeta and 13 Jbeta primers characterized the PCR. The method was immunoSEQ multiplex PCR; TCRdb's version includes in-frame clones alone and lacks a portion of them. The sample includes around 140,000 clones. Sequenced: PBMCs. These receptors all come from a woman between 40 and 55 years old in good health and CMV-seronegative.

The CDR3 sequence is CASSPQGKDTGELFF. The CDR3 DNA sequence: TGTGCCAGCAGCCCACAGGGGAAGGACACCGGGGAGCTGTTTTTT. This rearrangement joins TRBV7-2 to TRBJ2-2, with 7 bases matching TRBD1. The CDR3 totals 15 residues. Germline trimming cut 5 bases from V and 3 bases from J; bases unmatched to any gene: 6. Germline CDR1 is SGHTA and CDR2 is FQGNSA.

Regarding this clone: Other DNA variants within this sample encode the same CDR3. This chain joins TRBV7-2 and TRBJ1-2; D call uncertain. V lost 0 bases and J 8 bases, leaving 16 bases between the germline ends. Germline V gives CDR1 SGHTA, CDR2 FQGNSA. CDR3 size: 15 residues. The CDR3 region has the DNA TGTGCCAGCAGCTTAGCGGCACATAGAGGGTCGGGCTACACCTTC. It translates to CASSLAAHRGSGYTF. Full variable domain (outside the CDR3, taken from reference TRBV7-2 and TRBJ1-2): GAGVSQSPSNKVTEKGKDVELRCDPISGHTALYWYRQSLGQGLEFLIYFQGNSAPDKSGLPSDRFSAERTGGSVSTLTIQRTQQEDSAVYLCASSLAAHRGSGYTFGSGTRLTVV.

The chain has TRBV5-1 and TRBJ1-3; D uncertain. There are 15 residues in the CDR3. V gave up 0 bases and J gave up 2 bases, with 9 bases separating them. Germline V CDR1 and CDR2: SGHRS, YFSETQ. This CDR3 reads CASSLAGTTGNTIYF. The CDR3 coding sequence is TGCGCCAGCAGCTTGGCAGGTACAACTGGAAACACCATATATTTT.

This chain uses TRBV29-1 with TRBJ1-1; 11 bases map to TRBD1. Germline CDR1 and CDR2: SQVTM and ANQGSEA. The V gene end was trimmed by 7 bases and the J gene end by 5 bases; junction bases not matched to a gene: 6. This CDR3 is built from 13 residues. This chain's CDR3 is CSGGQGAGTEAFF. CDR3 bases: TGCAGCGGTGGACAGGGGGCGGGTACTGAAGCTTTCTTT.

This chain links TRBV5-1 with TRBJ1-1; 10 nucleotides line up with TRBD1. The CDR3 spans 14 residues. The V and J ends lost 4 bases and 3 bases, in that order; junction bases with no gene match: 3. Germline V CDR1 and CDR2: SGHRS, YFSETQ. This chain's CDR3 is CASSPGTGDTEAFF. CDR3 bases: TGCGCCAGCAGCCCCGGGACAGGGGACACTGAAGCTTTCTTT.